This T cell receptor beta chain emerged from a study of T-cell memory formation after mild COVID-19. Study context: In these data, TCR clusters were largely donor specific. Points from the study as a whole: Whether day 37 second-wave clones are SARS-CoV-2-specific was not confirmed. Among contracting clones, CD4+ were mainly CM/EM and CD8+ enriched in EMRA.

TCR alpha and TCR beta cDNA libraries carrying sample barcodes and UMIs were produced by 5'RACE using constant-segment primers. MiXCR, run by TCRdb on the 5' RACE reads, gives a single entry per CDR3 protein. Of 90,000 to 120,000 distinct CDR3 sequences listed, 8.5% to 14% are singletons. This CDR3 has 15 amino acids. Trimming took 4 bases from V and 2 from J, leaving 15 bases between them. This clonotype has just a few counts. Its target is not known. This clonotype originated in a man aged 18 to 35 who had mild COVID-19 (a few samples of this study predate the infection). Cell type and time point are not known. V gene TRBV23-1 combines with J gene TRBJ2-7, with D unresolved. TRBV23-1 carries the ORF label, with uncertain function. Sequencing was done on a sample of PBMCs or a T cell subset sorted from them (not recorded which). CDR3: CASSRAGWRTYEQYF. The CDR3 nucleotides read TGCGCCAGCAGTCGGGCCGGGTGGCGAACCTACGAGCAGTACTTC.